Shown below are 18 T cell receptor delta chains from a single sample sequenced in a study of gamma-delta chains in newborns, infants, children. TCRdb re-identified clones in the reads via CATT. The sample lists more than 14,000 delta-chain clones, around 7% seen once, with around 22% in the top ten. Sample: blood. The source is a child who was a newborn, infant or young child, either healthy, febrile or measles-vaccinated (not recorded which).

This clone was picked up a small number of times. The sample contains more than one DNA sequence encoding this CDR3. The rearrangement uses TRDV2 and TRDJ3; possibly TRDD3 for D (6 bases). Trimming took 0 bases from V and 6 from J, leaving 14 bases between them. This CDR3 has 17 amino acids. CDR1 and CDR2 from the germline V gene are GEAIGNYY and EKD. Here the CDR3 DNA reads TGTGCCTGTGACACCGTGGGGGCTACCTTGGACACCCGACAGATGTTTTTC. Protein: CACDTVGATLDTRQMFF.

On this clone: A read error may explain this, as a much larger clone is one base away. The V gene is TRDV2, the J gene TRDJ2; 8 positions match TRDD3. This CDR3 has 15 amino acids. Germline V CDR1 and CDR2: GEAIGNYY, EKD. CDR3 loop: CARDTLGARTAQLFF. CDR3 sequence (DNA): TGTGCCCGTGACACACTGGGGGCCCGGACAGCACAACTCTTCTTT.

This clone showed up just a few times. The genes are TRDV2 and TRDJ2; 8 bases are shared with TRDD3. V was clipped by 2 bases and J by 4 bases; unmatched bases: 2. The length of the CDR3 is 14 residues. Germline CDR1 and CDR2: GEAIGNYY and EKD. The CDR3 DNA is TGTGCCTGTGACAGTCTGGGGGAGACAGCACAACTCTTCTTT. Translated, it gives CACDSLGETAQLFF.

There are a few counts of this clone. Different DNA sequences within this sample yield the same CDR3. In DNA, the CDR3 is TGTGCCTGTGACATACTGGGGGATAGATTGACAGCACAACTCTTCTTT. Translation: CACDILGDRLTAQLFF. The chain uses TRDV2 and TRDJ2; 11 bases fit TRDD3. Per the germline V gene, CDR1 is GEAIGNYY and CDR2 is EKD. The CDR3 is made up of 16 amino acids. The V gene end was trimmed by 2 bases and the J gene end by 2 bases; junction bases not matched to a gene: 3.

In this sample, this clone is medium-sized. A much larger clonotype is one base distant, so this may be a read error. J is TRDJ2 and V is TRDV2, with 8 bases identical to TRDD3. Looked up from germline, CDR1 is GEAIGNYY and CDR2 is EKD. J lost 5 bases, V lost 3 bases, and 4 bases had no gene match. The CDR3 is 14 amino acids. CDR3 DNA sequence: TGTGCCTGTGACGTACTGGGGGCTACAGCACAACTCTTCTTT. This gives the protein CACDVLGATAQLFF.

The chain is built from TRDV2 and TRDJ1; 8 positions match TRDD3. CDR1 and CDR2 (germline): GEAIGNYY, EKD. The ends lost 3 bases at V and 2 bases at J; junction bases unmatched: 4. This CDR3 is 14 amino acids long. The CDR3 protein is CACDSLGDTDKLIF. The CDR3 DNA reads as TGTGCCTGTGACTCTTTGGGGGATACCGATAAACTCATCTTT.

Points on this clone: Given a much more abundant clone one base away, this may be a read error. Other DNA sequences in the sample encode the same CDR3. The chain couples TRDV2 to TRDJ1, with 8 nucleotides matching TRDD3. Germline CDR1 and CDR2: GEAIGNYY and EKD. The CDR3 spans 13 residues. Trimming removed 3 bases from V and 2 bases from J; junction bases left unmatched: 1. The CDR3 protein is CACDGIRTDKLIF. In DNA form, the CDR3 reads TGTGCCTGTGACGGGATACGTACCGATAAACTCATCTTT.

Turning to this clone: The sample holds other DNA sequences that translate to the same CDR3. CDR3 nucleotides: TGTGCCTGTGACACCGTACTGGGGGATACAAGTTCCTGGGACACCCGACAGATGTTTTTC. Translating gives CACDTVLGDTSSWDTRQMFF. V gene TRDV2 combines with J gene TRDJ3; the match to TRDD3 covers 12 bases. Germline lookup yields CDR1 GEAIGNYY and CDR2 EKD. The trim removed 0 bases at V and 1 base at J, leaving 6 bases unmatched. The CDR3 is 20 amino acids.

The J gene is TRDJ2, the V gene TRDV2, with TRDD3 matching 7 bases. The CDR3 contains 14 residues. Germline V gene lookup returns CDR1 GEAIGNYY and CDR2 EKD. The V and J ends lost 3 bases and 7 bases, in that order; junction bases with no gene match: 7. The CDR3 sequence: CACDALGIQAQLFF. CDR3 DNA: TGTGCCTGTGACGCTCTAGGGATACAAGCACAACTCTTCTTT.

This clone was counted ten times or more. This chain links TRDV2 with TRDJ3; 10 nucleotides match TRDD3. This CDR3 has 18 amino acids. Germline V CDR1 and CDR2: GEAIGNYY, EKD. The J segment lost 1 base and the V segment lost 2 bases, leaving 4 bases of the junction unmatched. The CDR3 is CACDILGDQSWDTRQMFF. In nucleotides, the CDR3 is TGTGCCTGTGACATACTGGGGGATCAGTCCTGGGACACCCGACAGATGTTTTTC.

This clone has ten or more counts. The chain has TRDV2 and TRDJ3; 7 bases fit TRDD3. The ends lost 2 bases at V and 0 bases at J; junction bases unmatched: 6. Germline V gene lookup returns CDR1 GEAIGNYY and CDR2 EKD. The CDR3 length is 18 residues. This CDR3 is CACDILGMSSWDTRQMFF. CDR3 in DNA: TGTGCCTGTGACATACTGGGGATGAGCTCCTGGGACACCCGACAGATGTTTTTC.

This clone was observed a few times. Other nucleotide sequences from this sample produce the same CDR3. The chain has TRDV2 and TRDJ1; 8 bases align to TRDD3. The CDR3 length is 16 residues. Trimming took 0 bases from V and 0 from J; bases not matched to a gene: 5. Germline V gene data show CDR1 as GEAIGNYY and CDR2 as EKD. The CDR3 region is CACDTYWGPYTDKLIF. CDR3 bases: TGTGCCTGTGACACCTACTGGGGGCCGTACACCGATAAACTCATCTTT.

This clone was seen only a few times. V gene TRDV3 combines with J gene TRDJ3; TRDD3 matches at 12 bases. V gave up 1 base and J gave up 0 bases; unmatched junction bases: 10. The CDR3 is 20 residues long. CDR1 TVYSNPD and CDR2 GDNSRS come from the germline V gene (reference sequence). The CDR3 bases are TGTGCCTTTAAAAGTACTGGGGGATACCCTCTCTCCTGGGACACCCGACAGATGTTTTTC. Amino acids: CAFKSTGGYPLSWDTRQMFF.

By share of the sample, this clone is large. Other DNA sequences from this sample encode an identical CDR3 as well. This chain connects TRDV2 to TRDJ2; the match to TRDD3 covers 11 bases. With 3 bases clipped from V and 3 bases from J, the junction kept 2 bases outside the gene matches. The germline gives CDR1 GEAIGNYY, CDR2 EKD. The CDR3 totals 15 residues. The CDR3 coding sequence is TGTGCCTGTGACGTACTGGGGGATATGACAGCACAACTCTTCTTT. It encodes CACDVLGDMTAQLFF.

This clone is labeled as large. The same CDR3 also results from other DNA sequences found in this sample. This chain joins TRDV2 and TRDJ3; 11 nucleotides line up with TRDD3. The CDR3 extends over 18 amino acids. Germline CDR1 reads GEAIGNYY; CDR2 reads EKD. Trimming at V came to 2 bases and at J to 0 bases, leaving 2 bases not matched to a gene. CDR3 coding DNA: TGTGCCTGTGACATACTGGGGGATAGCTCCTGGGACACCCGACAGATGTTTTTC. This codes for CACDILGDSSWDTRQMFF.

Only a few counts were recorded for this clone. Translating this DNA gives a protein that differs at residues 8 and 9 from the TCRdb one, which belongs to a much larger clone; a read error is likely, and the protein shown is this translation. This chain links TRDV2 with TRDJ2, with TRDD3 identical over 9 bases. The CDR3 has 16 amino acids. The germline V gene encodes CDR1 GEAIGNYY and CDR2 EKD. The ends lost 3 bases at V and 0 bases at J; junction bases unmatched: 4. Here the CDR3 DNA reads TGTGCCTGTGACGTACTGGGGGAGCCTTTGACAGCACAACTCTTCTTT. It encodes CACDVLGEPLTAQLFF.

This clone was observed a handful of times. The junction shows a germline mismatch at one end, possibly a read error. The chain links TRDV2 to TRDJ4; TRDD3 matches at 13 bases. CDR3 size: 17 residues. Germline CDR1 and CDR2: GEAIGNYY and EKD. The DNA for the CDR3 is TGTGCCTATGACACCGTACTGGGGGATACGGATGGGCGACCCCTGATCTTT. This sequence encodes CAYDTVLGDTDGRPLIF.

On this clone itself: The sample has other DNA sequences that encode this CDR3 too. The chain couples TRDV2 to TRDJ3, with D possibly matching TRDD3 (6 bases). V lost 0 bases to trimming and J lost 0 bases, with 14 bases between them. Germline V CDR1 and CDR2: GEAIGNYY, EKD. The CDR3 has 19 amino acids. The DNA of the CDR3 is TGTGCCTGTGACACCTGGGGGTCCACTAGCTCCTGGGACACCCGACAGATGTTTTTC. It codes for CACDTWGSTSSWDTRQMFF.